These 19 T cell receptor beta chains were all obtained from the same sample, sequenced in a study of blood T cell repertoires in COVID-19. Some clones are missing from TCRdb's copy, which holds only in-frame ones; the method was immunoSEQ multiplex PCR. The data hold roughly 89,000 clones, with 80% observed a single time. Sequencing input: peripheral blood. Receptors were obtained from a woman in her seventies with acute or convalescent COVID-19.

This clone was observed a handful of times. This chain connects TRBV7-8 to TRBJ2-7; D is perhaps TRBD1 (6 bases). This CDR3 has 16 amino acids. The germline V gene encodes CDR1 SGHVS and CDR2 FQNEAQ. V gave up 5 bases and J gave up 1 base, with 18 bases separating them. CDR3 DNA: TGTGCCAGCAGCCCCAGGGGAGCGCTGGCTTCCTACGAGCAGTACTTC. Translated, it gives CASSPRGALASYEQYF. The full variable domain, its missing parts supplied by reference TRBV7-8 and TRBJ2-7, is GAGVSQSPRYKVAKRGQDVALRCDPISGHVSLFWYQQALGQGPEFLTYFQNEAQLDKSGLPSDRFFAERPEGSVSTLKIQRTQQEDSAVYLCASSPRGALASYEQYFGPGTRLTVT.

J is TRBJ1-3 and V is TRBV4-1; D gene uncertain. CDR1 MGHRA and CDR2 YSYEKL come from the germline V gene. The V and J ends lost 0 bases and 0 bases respectively, with 6 bases between them. The CDR3 length is 15 residues. CDR3 protein: CASSQDPYSGNTIYF. In DNA form, the CDR3 reads TGCGCCAGCAGCCAAGACCCGTACTCTGGAAACACCATATATTTT.

This sequence joins TRBV28 and TRBJ1-5, with 7 bases fitting TRBD1. CDR1 is MDHEN, CDR2 SYDVKM, per germline. This CDR3 spans 19 amino acids. V lost 3 bases to trimming and J lost 0 bases; unmatched junction nucleotides: 14. CDR3 bases: TGTGCCAGCAGTTTTCACAGGGGTTTAGGAGGGTATAGCAATCAGCCCCAGCATTTT. As protein: CASSFHRGLGGYSNQPQHF.

This clone has a single count. V gene TRBV9 combines with J gene TRBJ2-2; TRBD1 agrees at 8 bases. The CDR3 is made up of 16 amino acids. Germline V CDR1 and CDR2: SGDLS, YYNGEE. Trimming removed 4 bases from V and 2 bases from J; junction bases left unmatched: 7. CDR3 nucleotides: TGTGCCAGCAGCATCGGACAGGGACCCAACACCGGGGAGCTGTTTTTT. It is translated as CASSIGQGPNTGELFF.

This clone was recorded only once. The V call is TRBV28, the J call TRBJ2-5, with D perhaps TRBD2 (7 bases). This CDR3 region has 14 residues. Trimming removed 5 bases at V and 5 bases at J, with 15 bases between. Germline CDR1 reads MDHEN; CDR2 reads SYDVKM. The CDR3 nucleotides are TGTGCCAGCAGTCCCGGGGGGCTGGCGGAGACCCAGTACTTC. This sequence encodes CASSPGGLAETQYF. The variable domain in full, completed from reference TRBV28 and TRBJ2-5, reads DVKVTQSSRYLVKRTGEKVFLECVQDMDHENMFWYRQDPGLGLRLIYFSYDVKMKEKGDIPEGYSVSREKKERFSLILESASTNQTSMYLCASSPGGLAETQYFGPGTRLLVL.

Comments on this clone: An end of the junction differs from the germline gene, which may be a read error. J is TRBJ1-2 and V is TRBV7-9; 7 bases fit TRBD1. The germline CDR1 and CDR2 sequences are SEHNR and FQNEAQ (reference sequence). The CDR3 totals 17 residues. The CDR3 sequence is CASSQERSKTGNSGYTF. Here the CDR3 DNA reads TGTGCCAGCAGCCAAGAGAGAAGCAAGACAGGGAACTCTGGCTACACCTTC.

This clone was detected once. The chain is built from TRBV6-6 and TRBJ2-2, with a weak D call TRBD2 (5 bases). In germline, CDR1 is MNHNY, CDR2 SVGAGI (reference sequence). V shed 0 bases and J shed 7 bases, with 9 bases lying between them. CDR3 length equals 14 residues. CDR3 nucleotides: TGTGCCAGCAGTTACTCGATCCGGGGCGGGGAGCTGTTTTTT. This codes for CASSYSIRGGELFF.

The chain combines TRBV14 with TRBJ2-4; TRBD1 is a possible D gene (7 bases). CDR3 size: 17 residues. V dropped 3 bases and J dropped 2 bases, with 17 bases sitting between them. Per germline, CDR1 SGHDN and CDR2 FVKESK. In nucleotides, the CDR3 is TGTGCCAGCAGCCAGGATACAGGGGCGGGAACCAAAAACATTCAGTACTTC. Protein product: CASSQDTGAGTKNIQYF.

The V and J genes are TRBV6-2 or TRBV6-3 and TRBJ2-7; tentative D call: TRBD2 (6 bases). Germline V gives CDR1 MNHEY, CDR2 SVGEGT. This CDR3 region has 14 residues. V was pared by 2 bases and J by 7 bases, with 15 bases between. CDR3 residues: CASSYRGTAYEQYF. CDR3 nucleotide sequence: TGTGCCAGCAGTTACCGGGGGACGGCTTATGAGCAGTACTTC.

The J gene is TRBJ1-2, the V gene TRBV7-9, with TRBD1 matching over 9 bases. The junction had 3 bases not matched to a gene; V was cut back by 3 bases and J by 7 bases. The germline V gene encodes CDR1 SEHNR and CDR2 FQNEAQ (reference sequence). The CDR3 consists of 13 residues. CDR3 protein: CASSLDRGLGYTF. Here the CDR3 DNA reads TGTGCCAGCAGCTTGGACAGGGGCCTTGGCTACACCTTC.

The CDR3 loop is CASSYDYGGTQYF. In DNA form, the CDR3 reads TGTGCCAGCAGTTACGACTACGGGGGGACCCAGTACTTC. The chain joins TRBV6-6 to TRBJ2-5; D is perhaps TRBD2 (6 bases). The CDR3 contains 13 residues. V was pared by 2 bases and J by 7 bases, with 11 bases between. Germline V gene sequence: CDR1 MNHNY, CDR2 SVGAGI (reference sequence).

The chain employs TRBV29-1 and TRBJ1-1; D might be TRBD1 (5 bases). The CDR3 length is 12 residues. Germline-derived CDR1 and CDR2 are SQVTM and ANQGSEA. The V and J ends lost 7 bases and 5 bases respectively, with 14 bases between them. CDR3 in amino acids: CSATRGGTEAFF. The DNA for the CDR3 is TGCAGCGCTACTCGGGGGGGAACTGAAGCTTTCTTT.

This chain joins TRBV11-3 and TRBJ2-7; D uncertain. The V and J ends lost 9 bases and 0 bases respectively, with 15 bases between them. Germline V gene data show CDR1 as SGHNT and CDR2 as YENEEA. The CDR3 is made up of 14 amino acids. The CDR3 loop reads CASRSYSSSYEQYF. The CDR3, as DNA: TGTGCCAGTCGTAGCTATTCGAGCTCCTACGAGCAGTACTTC. Together with reference TRBV11-3 and TRBJ2-7, the CDR3 gives the full variable domain: EAGVVQSPRYKIIEKKQPVAFWCNPISGHNTLYWYLQNLGQGPELLIRYENEEAVDDSQLPKDRFSAERLKGVDSTLKIQPAELGDSAVYLCASRSYSSSYEQYFGPGTRLTVT.

The rearrangement uses TRBV6-2 or TRBV6-3 and TRBJ1-4; no clear D. Germline V gene data show CDR1 as MNHEY and CDR2 as SVGEGT. The V end lost 4 bases, the J end lost 4 bases, and 10 bases lay between the germline ends. The CDR3 extends over 14 amino acids. The CDR3 sequence is CASSSRGLNEKLFF. CDR3 nucleotides: TGTGCCAGCAGTTCACGAGGCCTTAATGAAAAACTGTTTTTT.

The chain recombines TRBV3-1 (or the pseudogene TRBV3-2) with TRBJ2-2; D is possibly TRBD2 (5 bases). V shed 5 bases and J shed 6 bases, with 10 bases lying between them. Per germline, CDR1 LGHDT and CDR2 YNNKEL (reference sequence). There are 13 residues in the CDR3. CDR3 loop: CASSSLGAGELFF. In DNA, the CDR3 is TGTGCCAGCAGCTCCCTCGGGGCCGGGGAGCTGTTTTTT.

This chain links TRBV5-8 with TRBJ2-3; 12 nucleotides agree with TRBD2. Germline-derived CDR1 and CDR2 are SGHTS and YDEGEE. This CDR3 spans 12 amino acids. V was pared by 7 bases and J by 8 bases, with 2 bases of the junction left unmatched. CDR3 protein: CASRLAGATQYF. The CDR3 DNA follows: TGTGCCAGCCGACTAGCGGGGGCTACGCAGTATTTT.

As DNA, the CDR3 is TGTGCCAGCAGCTTGCCCCCTGGCCGGTGGAGTTCACCCCTCCACTTT. It translates to CASSLPPGRWSSPLHF. This chain uses TRBV5-6 with TRBJ1-6; D gene ambiguous. V lost 1 base to trimming and J lost 9 bases, with 17 bases between them. The CDR3 covers 16 residues. CDR1 is SGHDT and CDR2 is YYEEEE in the germline V gene.

This clone was recorded once. V gene TRBV7-3 combines with J gene TRBJ2-6; 10 nucleotides align to TRBD2. Germline V gene lookup returns CDR1 SGHTA and CDR2 FQGTGA. The trim removed 3 bases at V and 1 base at J, leaving 6 bases unmatched. CDR3 size: 18 residues. The CDR3 loop is CASSLIAGGASGANVLTF. CDR3 DNA sequence: TGTGCCAGCAGCTTGATAGCGGGAGGTGCGTCTGGGGCCAACGTCCTGACTTTC.

The chain employs TRBV11-3 and TRBJ2-5; 13 nucleotides match TRBD2. Germline V lookup: CDR1 SGHNT, CDR2 YENEEA. The CDR3 consists of 16 residues. V gave up 5 bases and J gave up 5 bases; unmatched junction bases: 8. The CDR3 coding sequence is TGTGCCAGCAGCAAGATGACTAGCGGGGGGATGGAGACCCAGTACTTC. Its translation: CASSKMTSGGMETQYF.